These 11 T cell receptor beta chains were all obtained from the same sample, sequenced in a study of glioma-infiltrating T cells after dendritic cell vaccination. Method: immunoSEQ multiplex PCR; TCRdb's copy keeps in-frame clones and lacks some. The data contain roughly 100,000 clones, roughly 81% of them singletons. Specimen: blood, collected before dendritic cell vaccination. The origin of the receptors is a human donor with glioblastoma.

J is TRBJ2-3 and V is TRBV7-9, with D perhaps matching TRBD1 (6 bases). The CDR3 runs 15 residues. CDR1 and CDR2 from the germline V gene are SEHNR and FQNEAQ (reference sequence). Between the trimmed V and J ends, which lost 3 bases and 6 bases, there was a span of 16 bases. For the CDR3, the DNA is TGTGCCAGCAGCTTCAGGGGCCGGTCTTTGGATACGCAGTATTTT. Protein sequence: CASSFRGRSLDTQYF. Looking up the rest from reference TRBV7-9 and TRBJ2-3 gives the full variable domain: DTGVSQNPRHKITKRGQNVTFRCDPISEHNRLYWYRQTLGQGPEFLTYFQNEAQLEKSRLLSDRFSAERPKGSFSTLEIQRTEQGDSAMYLCASSFRGRSLDTQYFGPGTRLTVL.

J is TRBJ1-5 and V is TRBV19, with 10 bases aligning to TRBD1. The CDR3 has 19 residues. The germline CDR1 and CDR2 sequences are LNHDA and SQIVND (reference sequence). Trimming took 4 bases from V and 0 from J; bases not matched to a gene: 12. The CDR3 nucleotides read TGTGCCAGTAGTACCCCGGGACAGGGGCTTCTCTATAGCAATCAGCCCCAGCATTTT. Its protein is CASSTPGQGLLYSNQPQHF. Drawing the rest from reference TRBV19 and TRBJ1-5, the complete variable domain is DGGITQSPKYLFRKEGQNVTLSCEQNLNHDAMYWYRQDPGQGLRLIYYSQIVNDFQKGDIAEGYSVSREKKESFPLTVTSAQKNPTAFYLCASSTPGQGLLYSNQPQHFGDGTRLSIL.

The chain combines TRBV5-5 with TRBJ2-7, with 11 bases that match TRBD1. The germline CDR1 and CDR2 sequences are SGHKS and YYEKEE (reference sequence). The CDR3 totals 14 residues. V was pared by 3 bases and J by 9 bases, with 8 bases of the junction left unmatched. The CDR3 DNA reads TGTGCCAGCAGCTCCGGGACAGGGGGAGCTGGGCAGTACTTC. Amino acids: CASSSGTGGAGQYF.

The rearrangement joins TRBV2 to TRBJ1-2; no clear D. Germline V gives CDR1 SNHLY, CDR2 FYNNEI. V shed 2 bases and J shed 5 bases, with 9 bases lying between them. The CDR3 runs 13 residues. CDR3 in DNA: TGTGCCAGCAGTGAATCTTGGCAGTATGGCTACACCTTC. Its translation: CASSESWQYGYTF.

The chain is built from TRBV5-1 and TRBJ2-3, with 7 positions matching TRBD2. Germline CDR1 SGHRS, CDR2 YFSETQ. This CDR3 has 17 amino acids. V was clipped by 0 bases and J by 0 bases; unmatched bases: 7. CDR3: CASSLGKRGESTDTQYF. The CDR3 DNA follows: TGCGCCAGCAGCTTGGGGAAGCGGGGAGAAAGCACAGATACGCAGTATTTT.

The J gene is TRBJ2-5, the V gene TRBV5-4; 12 bases line up with TRBD1. This CDR3 has 16 amino acids. Germline V gene lookup returns CDR1 SGHNT and CDR2 YYREEE (reference sequence). V lost 5 bases and J lost 5; bases outside the gene matches: 10. CDR3 in DNA: TGTGCCAGCAGGGCCCCGGGACAGGGGGCTGGGGAGACCCAGTACTTC. Amino acids: CASRAPGQGAGETQYF. The whole variable domain, remainder taken from reference TRBV5-4 and TRBJ2-5, is ETGVTQSPTHLIKTRGQQVTLRCSSQSGHNTVSWYQQALGQGPQFIFQYYREEENGRGNFPPRFSGLQFPNYSSELNVNALELDDSALYLCASRAPGQGAGETQYFGPGTRLLVL.

V usage is TRBV18 and J usage is TRBJ2-1; 10 nucleotides line up with TRBD1. Trimming removed 1 base from V and 7 bases from J; junction bases left unmatched: 7. CDR1 is KGHSH, CDR2 LQKENI, per germline. This CDR3 comprises 16 residues. CDR3 nucleotide sequence: TGTGCCAGCTCACCACGGCGCGGGACAGGGGCGAATGAGCAGTTCTTC. Translating gives CASSPRRGTGANEQFF.

This clone appeared a few times. This rearrangement joins TRBV19 to TRBJ2-7, with 7 bases matching TRBD1. After removal of 2 bases from V and 1 base from J, the junction contained 5 bases not matched to a gene. The CDR3 is 15 residues long. The germline CDR1 and CDR2 sequences are LNHDA and SQIVND (reference sequence). CDR3 region: CASSIRRGPSYEQYF. The CDR3 bases are TGTGCCAGTAGTATAAGAAGGGGGCCGTCCTACGAGCAGTACTTC. Together with reference TRBV19 and TRBJ2-7, the CDR3 gives the full variable domain: DGGITQSPKYLFRKEGQNVTLSCEQNLNHDAMYWYRQDPGQGLRLIYYSQIVNDFQKGDIAEGYSVSREKKESFPLTVTSAQKNPTAFYLCASSIRRGPSYEQYFGPGTRLTVT.

This clone was detected once. This rearrangement joins TRBV7-2 to TRBJ1-3; D gene uncertain. V was clipped by 4 bases and J by 3 bases, with 13 bases between them. The germline V gene encodes CDR1 SGHTA and CDR2 FQGNSA. This CDR3 is 15 amino acids long. The CDR3 bases are TGTGCCAGCAGCTCGAGGGTAGGGCATGGAAACACCATATATTTT. Its translation is CASSSRVGHGNTIYF.

The genes are TRBV4-3 and TRBJ1-2, with 8 nucleotides matching TRBD1. Germline assignment: CDR1 LGHNA and CDR2 YSLEER. The CDR3 length is 17 residues. V was pared by 0 bases and J by 8 bases, with 14 bases of the junction left unmatched. CDR3 in DNA: TGCGCCAGCAGCCAAGATTGGGGGTTGCAGGGGGCCTGGGGCTACACCTTC. This encodes CASSQDWGLQGAWGYTF.

This clone appeared once. The chain joins TRBV6-1 to TRBJ2-5; 10 bases align to TRBD2. The CDR3 is 18 amino acids. Germline trimming cut 2 bases from V and 1 base from J; bases unmatched to any gene: 10. Germline loops: CDR1 MNHNS, CDR2 SASEGT. The CDR3 region has the DNA TGTGCCAGCAGTGAAAACCCTCTAGCGGGGGAAATCCAAGAGACCCAGTACTTC. It specifies CASSENPLAGEIQETQYF.